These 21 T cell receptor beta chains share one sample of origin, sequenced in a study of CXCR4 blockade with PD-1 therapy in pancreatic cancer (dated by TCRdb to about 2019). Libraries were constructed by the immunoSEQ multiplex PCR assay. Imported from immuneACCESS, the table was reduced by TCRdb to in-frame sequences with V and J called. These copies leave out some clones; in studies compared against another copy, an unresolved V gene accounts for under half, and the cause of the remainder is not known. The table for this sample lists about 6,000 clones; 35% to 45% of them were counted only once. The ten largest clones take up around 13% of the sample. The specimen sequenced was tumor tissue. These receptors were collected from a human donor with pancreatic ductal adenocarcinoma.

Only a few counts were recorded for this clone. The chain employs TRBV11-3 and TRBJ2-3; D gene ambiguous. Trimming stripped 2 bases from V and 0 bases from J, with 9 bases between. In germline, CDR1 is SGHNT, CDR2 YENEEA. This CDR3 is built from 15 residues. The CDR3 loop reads CASSLSLGSTDTQYF. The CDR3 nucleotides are TGTGCCAGCAGCTTAAGTCTTGGAAGCACAGATACGCAGTATTTT.

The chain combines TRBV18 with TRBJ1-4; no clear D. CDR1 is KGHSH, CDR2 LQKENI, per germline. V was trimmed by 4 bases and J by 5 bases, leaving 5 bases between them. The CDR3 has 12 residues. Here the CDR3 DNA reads TGTGCCAGCTCACAACCGAATGAAAAACTGTTTTTT. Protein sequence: CASSQPNEKLFF.

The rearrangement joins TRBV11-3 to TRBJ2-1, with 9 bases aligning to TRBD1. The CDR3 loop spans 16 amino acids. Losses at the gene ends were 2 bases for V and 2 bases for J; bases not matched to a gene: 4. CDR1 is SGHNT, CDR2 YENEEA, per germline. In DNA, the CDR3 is TGTGCCAGCAGCTTACAGGACAGGGGAACCTACAATGAGCAGTTCTTC. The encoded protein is CASSLQDRGTYNEQFF.

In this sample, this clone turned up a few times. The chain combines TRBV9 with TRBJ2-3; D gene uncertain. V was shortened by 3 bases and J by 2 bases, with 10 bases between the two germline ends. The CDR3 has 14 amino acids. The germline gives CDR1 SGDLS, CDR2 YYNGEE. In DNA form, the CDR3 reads TGTGCCAGCAGCGCGACGACTCACACAGATACGCAGTATTTT. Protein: CASSATTHTDTQYF.

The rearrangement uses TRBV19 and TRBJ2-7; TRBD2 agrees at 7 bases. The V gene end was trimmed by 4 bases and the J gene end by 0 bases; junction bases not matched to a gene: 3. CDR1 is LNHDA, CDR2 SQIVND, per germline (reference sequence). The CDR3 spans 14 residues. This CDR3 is CASSKGGSSYEQYF. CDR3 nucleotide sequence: TGTGCCAGTAGTAAGGGCGGGAGCTCCTACGAGCAGTACTTC.

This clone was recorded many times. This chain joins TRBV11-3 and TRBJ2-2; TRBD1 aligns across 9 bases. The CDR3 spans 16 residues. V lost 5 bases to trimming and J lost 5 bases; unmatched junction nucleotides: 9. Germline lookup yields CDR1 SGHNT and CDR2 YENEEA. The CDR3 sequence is CASSPRQGEGTGELFF. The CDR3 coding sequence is TGTGCCAGCAGCCCCAGACAGGGGGAGGGGACCGGGGAGCTGTTTTTT.

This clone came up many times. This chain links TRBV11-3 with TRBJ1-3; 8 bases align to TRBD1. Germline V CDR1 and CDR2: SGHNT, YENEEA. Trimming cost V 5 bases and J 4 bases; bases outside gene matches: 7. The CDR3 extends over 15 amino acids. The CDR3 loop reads CASSITGQGGNTIYF. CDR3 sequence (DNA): TGTGCCAGCAGCATAACTGGACAGGGCGGAAACACCATATATTTT.

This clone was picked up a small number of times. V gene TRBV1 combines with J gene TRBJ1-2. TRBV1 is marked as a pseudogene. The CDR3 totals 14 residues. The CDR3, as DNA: TGCGCCAGCACCTCAGGGGTAAGGACTAAAGGCTACACCTTC. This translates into CASTSGVRTKGYTF.

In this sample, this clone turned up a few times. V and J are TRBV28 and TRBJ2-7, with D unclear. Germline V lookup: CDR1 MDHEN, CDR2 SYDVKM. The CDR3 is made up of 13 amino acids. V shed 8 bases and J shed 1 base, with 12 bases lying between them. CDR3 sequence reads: CASFHGGSYEQYF. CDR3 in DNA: TGTGCCAGCTTTCACGGTGGGTCCTACGAGCAGTACTTC. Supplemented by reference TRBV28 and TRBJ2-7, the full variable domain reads DVKVTQSSRYLVKRTGEKVFLECVQDMDHENMFWYRQDPGLGLRLIYFSYDVKMKEKGDIPEGYSVSREKKERFSLILESASTNQTSMYLCASFHGGSYEQYFGPGTRLTVT.

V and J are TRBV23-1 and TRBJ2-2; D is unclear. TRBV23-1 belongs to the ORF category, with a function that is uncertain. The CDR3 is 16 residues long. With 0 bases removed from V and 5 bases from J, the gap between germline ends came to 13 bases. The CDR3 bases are TGCGCCAGCAGTCAATCCCGCGACAAGAAGACCGGGGAGCTGTTTTTT. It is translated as CASSQSRDKKTGELFF.

The CDR3 region has the DNA TGTGCCAGCAGGGACTTAGTGGGCCCTTACGAGCAGTACTTC. It codes for CASRDLVGPYEQYF. V usage is TRBV28 and J usage is TRBJ2-7; maybe TRBD2 (5 bases). Trimming shortened V by 6 bases and J by 4 bases, and 16 bases separated the two germline ends. CDR1 and CDR2 from the germline V gene are MDHEN and SYDVKM. This CDR3 is built from 14 residues.

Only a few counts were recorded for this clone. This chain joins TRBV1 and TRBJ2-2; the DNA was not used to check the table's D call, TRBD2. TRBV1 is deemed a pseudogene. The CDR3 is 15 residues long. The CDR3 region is CASSQGTLNTGELFF. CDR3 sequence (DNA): TGCGCCAGCAGCCAAGGGACTTTGAACACCGGGGAGCTGTTTTTT.

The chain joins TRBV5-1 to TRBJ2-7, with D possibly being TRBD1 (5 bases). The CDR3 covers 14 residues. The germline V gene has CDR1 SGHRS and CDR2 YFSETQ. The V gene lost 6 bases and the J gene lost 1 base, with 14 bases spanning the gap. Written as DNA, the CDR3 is TGCGCCAGCACCCTAGACAGCCTATCCTACGAGCAGTACTTC. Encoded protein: CASTLDSLSYEQYF.

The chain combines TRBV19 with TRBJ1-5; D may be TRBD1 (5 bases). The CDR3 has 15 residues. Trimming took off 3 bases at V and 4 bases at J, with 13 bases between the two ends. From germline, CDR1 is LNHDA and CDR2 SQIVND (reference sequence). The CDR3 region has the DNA TGTGCCAGTAGTATCGGGCAGGGCTGGAATCAGCCCCAGCATTTT. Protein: CASSIGQGWNQPQHF.

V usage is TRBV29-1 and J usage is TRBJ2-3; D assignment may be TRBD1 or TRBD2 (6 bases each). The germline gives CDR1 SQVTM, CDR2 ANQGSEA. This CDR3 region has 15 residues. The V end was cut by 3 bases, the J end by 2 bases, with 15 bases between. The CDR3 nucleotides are TGCAGCGTTGAGGGGGGCAGGGGAATCACAGATACGCAGTATTTT. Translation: CSVEGGRGITDTQYF.

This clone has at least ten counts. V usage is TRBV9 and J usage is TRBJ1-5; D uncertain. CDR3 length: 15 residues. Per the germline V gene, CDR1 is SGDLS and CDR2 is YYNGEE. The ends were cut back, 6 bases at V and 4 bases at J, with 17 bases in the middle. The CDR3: CASNGATAQNQPQHF. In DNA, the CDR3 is TGTGCCAGCAACGGCGCTACCGCACAGAATCAGCCCCAGCATTTT.

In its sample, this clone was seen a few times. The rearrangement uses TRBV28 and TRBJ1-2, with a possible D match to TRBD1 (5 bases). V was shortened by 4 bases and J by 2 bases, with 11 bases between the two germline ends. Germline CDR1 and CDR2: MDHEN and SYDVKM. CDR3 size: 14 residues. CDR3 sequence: CASSYQGINYGYTF. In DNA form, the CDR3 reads TGTGCCAGCAGTTACCAGGGAATCAACTATGGCTACACCTTC.

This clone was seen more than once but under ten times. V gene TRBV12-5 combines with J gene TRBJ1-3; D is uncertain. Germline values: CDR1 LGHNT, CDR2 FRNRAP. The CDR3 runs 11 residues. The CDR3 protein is CASRRGNTIYF. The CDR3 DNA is TGTGCCTCAAGGAGGGGAAACACCATATATTTT.

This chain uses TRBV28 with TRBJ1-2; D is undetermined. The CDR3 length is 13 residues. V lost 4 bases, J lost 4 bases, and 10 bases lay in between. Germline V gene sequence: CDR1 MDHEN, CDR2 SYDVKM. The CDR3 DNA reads TGTGCCAGCAGTTCCGGGCTCTCCTATGGCTACACCTTC. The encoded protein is CASSSGLSYGYTF.

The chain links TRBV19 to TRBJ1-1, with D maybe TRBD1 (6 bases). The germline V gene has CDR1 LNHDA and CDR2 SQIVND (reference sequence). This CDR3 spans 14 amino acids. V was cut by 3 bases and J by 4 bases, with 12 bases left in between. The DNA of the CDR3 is TGTGCCAGTAGTATGGCCAGGGGATCCACTGAAGCTTTCTTT. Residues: CASSMARGSTEAFF.

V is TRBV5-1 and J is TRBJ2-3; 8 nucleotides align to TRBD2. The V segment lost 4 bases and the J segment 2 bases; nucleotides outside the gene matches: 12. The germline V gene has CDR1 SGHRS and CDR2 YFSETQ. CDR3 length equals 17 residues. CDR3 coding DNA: TGCGCCAGCAGCCCGGGAGGGGGGGGAAGGAACACAGATACGCAGTATTTT. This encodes CASSPGGGGRNTDTQYF.